A selection of T cell receptor beta chains follows, all from one sample in a study of shared clonotypes between healthy human individuals. The protocol was immunoSEQ multiplex PCR, while the TCRdb copy is restricted to in-frame clones and leaves out a portion. Of 1.5 million to 2.5 million clones listed, approximately 95% are singletons. The sequenced sample consisted of naive CD8+ T cells sorted from blood. These receptors were taken from a young man in good health. Both conserved end residues are part of each CDR3. A D gene is named only where the DNA matches it firmly. The size entry is marked missing in some rows and otherwise reads once, few, many or a size class.

J | V | size | D | CDR3 | DNA
TRBJ2-7 | TRBV27 | - | - | CASSLLWGREQYF | TGTGCCAGCAGTTTATTGTGGGGTCGCGAGCAGTACTTC
TRBJ1-1 | TRBV9 | - | - | CASSVVGAEDTEAFF | TGTGCCAGCAGCGTAGTTGGGGCGGAAGACACTGAAGCTTTCTTT
TRBJ1-4 | TRBV6-1 | once | TRBD1 | CASSEGLGQSHEKLFF | TGTGCCAGCAGTGAAGGATTGGGACAGTCTCATGAAAAACTGTTTTTT
TRBJ2-5 | TRBV7-2 | - | TRBD1 | CASSSTGGALSSQYF | TGTGCCAGCAGCTCGACAGGGGGAGCCCTGTCGTCCCAGTACTTC
TRBJ2-3 | TRBV7-4 | - | - | CASSLSASVSDTQYF | TGTGCCAGCAGCTTATCGGCTAGCGTTTCAGATACGCAGTATTTT
TRBJ2-7 | TRBV5-1 | - | TRBD1 | CASSWGQGWEQYF | TGCGCCAGCAGCTGGGGACAGGGGTGGGAGCAGTACTTC
TRBJ2-7 | TRBV7-9 | - | TRBD1 | CASSLRDRGYEQYF | TGTGCCAGCAGCTTACGGGACAGGGGTTACGAGCAGTACTTC
TRBJ1-5 | TRBV7-9 | - | - | CASSLVVGGPGKPQHF | TGTGCCAGCAGCTTAGTAGTTGGGGGCCCCGGGAAGCCCCAGCATTTT
TRBJ2-3 | TRBV7-6 | - | - | CASSLGATDTQYF | TGTGCCAGCAGCTTGGGCGCGACAGATACGCAGTATTTT
TRBJ1-4 | TRBV2 | - | TRBD1 | CASSEEGTGGPANEKLFF | TGTGCCAGCAGTGAAGAGGGGACAGGGGGCCCGGCTAATGAAAAACTGTTTTTT
TRBJ2-2 | TRBV19 | - | - | CASSIFLDSGELFF | TGTGCCAGTAGTATTTTCCTCGATTCCGGGGAGCTGTTTTTT
TRBJ2-3 | TRBV9 | - | TRBD2 | CASSIRTSGLDTQYF | TGTGCCAGCAGCATCCGGACTAGCGGATTAGATACGCAGTATTTT
TRBJ2-6 | TRBV6-5 | - | - | CASSYHGANVLTF | TGTGCCAGCAGTTACCATGGGGCCAACGTCCTGACTTTC
TRBJ2-1 | TRBV6-5 | - | - | CASSYLDRNEQFF | TGTGCCAGCAGTTACCTCGACAGAAATGAGCAGTTCTTC
TRBJ1-2 | TRBV4-1 | - | TRBD1 | CASSHRTGGGYGYTF | TGCGCCAGCAGCCACCGGACAGGGGGTGGCTATGGCTACACCTTC
TRBJ2-7 | TRBV5-8 | - | TRBD1 | CASSLRDSSYEQYF | TGTGCCAGCAGCTTGCGGGACAGCTCCTACGAGCAGTACTTC
TRBJ2-2 | TRBV4-1 | - | TRBD1 | CASSEGTGTGELFF | TGCGCCAGCAGCGAAGGGACAGGGACCGGGGAGCTGTTTTTT
TRBJ2-7 | TRBV5-1 | - | - | CASSPPGSEGSYEQYF | TGCGCCAGCAGCCCACCGGGGTCAGAGGGCTCCTACGAGCAGTACTTC
TRBJ2-3 | TRBV21-1 | - | - | CASSPPDRGHSTDTQYF | TGTGCCAGCAGCCCACCGGACAGGGGCCACAGCACAGATACGCAGTATTTT
TRBJ2-2 | TRBV7-9 | - | TRBD1 | CASSLNGQGTGELFF | TGTGCCAGCAGCCTTAACGGACAGGGCACCGGGGAGCTGTTTTTT
TRBJ1-3 | TRBV7-2 | - | TRBD1 | CASSLVDRGLGNTIYF | TGTGCCAGCAGCTTAGTAGACAGGGGGCTTGGGAACACCATATATTTT
TRBJ1-4 | TRBV30 | - | TRBD1 | CAWTTGQGREKLFF | TGTGCCTGGACCACCGGACAGGGACGTGAAAAACTGTTTTTT
TRBJ2-4 | TRBV1 | - | - | CTSSQERHPLIQYF | TGCACCAGCAGCCAAGAAAGACACCCTCTCATTCAGTACTTC
TRBJ2-7 | TRBV13 | - | - | CASSLGQDYEQYF | TGTGCCAGCAGCTTAGGACAGGACTACGAGCAGTACTTC
TRBJ2-2 | TRBV29-1 | - | - | CSVGATGELFF | TGCAGCGTTGGGGCCACCGGGGAGCTGTTTTTT
TRBJ2-7 | TRBV10-2 | - | TRBD1 | CASSDPRTGPYEQYF | TGCGCCAGCAGTGACCCCCGGACAGGGCCCTACGAGCAGTACTTC
TRBJ2-1 | TRBV6-6 | - | - | CASSYSISGLYNEQFF | TGTGCCAGCAGTTACTCGATTAGCGGACTCTACAATGAGCAGTTCTTC
TRBJ1-2 | TRBV9 | - | TRBD1 | CASSAQGGYGYTF | TGTGCCAGCAGCGCCCAGGGGGGCTATGGCTACACCTTC
TRBJ2-7 | TRBV4-3 | - | TRBD2 | CASSQEETSGRDYITYEQYF | TGCGCCAGCAGCCAAGAAGAGACTAGCGGGAGGGATTATATAACCTACGAGCAGTACTTC
TRBJ2-7 | TRBV2 | - | - | CASGSENPYEQYF | TGTGCCAGCGGGAGCGAAAACCCCTACGAGCAGTACTTC
TRBJ2-3 | TRBV6-5 | - | - | CASSYSFGLTDTQYF | TGTGCCAGCAGTTACTCGTTTGGCCTCACAGATACGCAGTATTTT
TRBJ2-3 | TRBV11-2 | - | - | CASSPPTGEGITDTQYF | TGTGCCAGCAGCCCCCCGACAGGGGAGGGTATCACAGATACGCAGTATTTT